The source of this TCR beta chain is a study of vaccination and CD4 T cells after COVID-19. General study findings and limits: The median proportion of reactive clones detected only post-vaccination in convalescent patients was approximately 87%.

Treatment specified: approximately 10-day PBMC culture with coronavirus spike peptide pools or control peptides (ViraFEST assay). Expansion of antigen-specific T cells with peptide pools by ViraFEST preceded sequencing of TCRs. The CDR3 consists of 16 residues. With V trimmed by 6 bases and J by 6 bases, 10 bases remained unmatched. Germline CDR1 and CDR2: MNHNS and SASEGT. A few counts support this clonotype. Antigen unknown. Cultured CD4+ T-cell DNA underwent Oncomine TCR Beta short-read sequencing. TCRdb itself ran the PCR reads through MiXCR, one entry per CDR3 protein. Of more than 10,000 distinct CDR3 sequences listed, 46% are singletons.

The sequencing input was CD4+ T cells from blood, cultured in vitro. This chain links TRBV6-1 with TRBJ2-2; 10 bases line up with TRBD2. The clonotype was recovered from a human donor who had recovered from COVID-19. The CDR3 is CASRSSRTSGPGELFF. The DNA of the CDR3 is TGTGCCAGCAGGTCGTCCCGGACTAGCGGTCCCGGGGAGCTGTTTTTT.